These 15 T cell receptor beta chains were all obtained from the same sample, sequenced in a study of shared clonotypes between healthy human individuals. Here immunoSEQ multiplex PCR was the method, and the copy in TCRdb shows in-frame clones only, minus some. The repertoire holds over a million clones, more than 95% seen once, with 0.95% to 1.5% in the top ten. The sequenced sample consisted of naive CD4+ T cells sorted from blood. Subset denoted: CD45RA+ positively selected. The source is a man younger than 45 in good health.

CDR3 amino acids: CAWSPGIEQYF. The CDR3 DNA reads as TGTGCCTGGAGTCCCGGGATCGAGCAGTACTTC. The chain combines TRBV30 with TRBJ2-7; D is perhaps TRBD2 (5 bases). The CDR3 has 11 amino acids. Trimming removed 2 bases at V and 6 bases at J, with 8 bases between. CDR1 and CDR2 (germline): GTSNPN, SVGIG (reference sequence).

This chain joins TRBV5-1 and TRBJ2-7, with D possibly TRBD2 on 5 matching bases. CDR1 is SGHRS, CDR2 YFSETQ, per germline. The CDR3 contains 14 residues. V was shortened by 6 bases and J by 3 bases, with 16 bases between the two germline ends. The CDR3 loop reads CASTLDSALYEQYF. For the CDR3, the DNA is TGCGCCAGCACCCTGGACTCGGCCCTCTACGAGCAGTACTTC.

V is TRBV28 and J is TRBJ1-2; TRBD1 agrees at 8 bases. CDR1 is MDHEN and CDR2 is SYDVKM in the germline V gene. This CDR3 spans 13 amino acids. J lost 2 bases, V lost 7 bases, and 3 bases had no gene match. CDR3 nucleotide sequence: TGTGCCAGCACTAGGACAGGGAACTATGGCTACACCTTC. It translates to CASTRTGNYGYTF.

This clone showed up just once. The gene calls are TRBV28 and TRBJ2-7; the match to TRBD2 covers 7 bases. Per germline, CDR1 MDHEN and CDR2 SYDVKM. The trim removed 6 bases at V and 2 bases at J, leaving 22 bases unmatched. CDR3 length: 19 amino acids. CDR3 sequence (DNA): TGTGCCAGCAGCTCTCTGATGGTGGCTAGCGGAAATAGAGCCTACGAGCAGTACTTC. Translating gives CASSSLMVASGNRAYEQYF.

This chain links TRBV7-8 with TRBJ1-5, with D possibly TRBD1 on 5 matching bases. The CDR3 consists of 14 residues. The germline V gene has CDR1 SGHVS and CDR2 FQNEAQ. V lost 5 bases to trimming and J lost 6 bases, with 14 bases between them. For the CDR3, the DNA is TGTGCCAGCAGCCCCGGGACTCTCCTTCAGCCCCAGCATTTT. Protein sequence: CASSPGTLLQPQHF.

The chain has TRBV7-9 and TRBJ2-1; 7 bases are a match to TRBD2. CDR3 length: 13 residues. Germline V lookup: CDR1 SEHNR, CDR2 FQNEAQ (reference sequence). Trimming took 5 bases from V and 15 from J; bases not matched to a gene: 13. The CDR3 here is CASSPSSWGGLFF. The DNA for the CDR3 is TGTGCCAGCAGCCCCTCTTCATGGGGGGGTTTGTTCTTC.

The chain employs TRBV28 and TRBJ1-5; D unresolved. Trimming took off 6 bases at V and 10 bases at J, with 16 bases between the two ends. This CDR3 has 13 residues. Germline V gene lookup returns CDR1 MDHEN and CDR2 SYDVKM. The CDR3 nucleotides are TGTGCCAGCAGATCTAGGACGGTCTATCCCCAGCATTTT. Translated, it gives CASRSRTVYPQHF.

The chain carries TRBV28 and TRBJ2-3; TRBD2 matches 9 bases. This CDR3 comprises 16 residues. Germline V gene sequence: CDR1 MDHEN, CDR2 SYDVKM. V shed 1 base and J 1 base; nucleotides not matched to a gene: 3. The CDR3 spells CASSLSRLAGTDTQYF. CDR3 coding DNA: TGTGCCAGCAGTTTATCGAGACTAGCGGGCACAGATACGCAGTATTTT.

The V gene is TRBV19, the J gene TRBJ1-5; TRBD1 is a possible D gene (5 bases). CDR1 and CDR2 from the germline V gene are LNHDA and SQIVND (reference sequence). The CDR3 loop spans 17 amino acids. V was trimmed by 1 base and J by 6 bases, leaving 19 bases between them. DNA for the CDR3: TGTGCCAGTAGTATAGTTATAGGGGATGGGTATAGTCAGCCCCAGCATTTT. This encodes CASSIVIGDGYSQPQHF.

The genes are TRBV11-2 and TRBJ2-7, with 9 bases lining up with TRBD1. Unmatched junction bases numbered 4, after V lost 1 base and J lost 3 bases. The length of the CDR3 is 15 residues. Germline V lookup: CDR1 SGHAT, CDR2 FQNNGV. CDR3: CASSLGRQGVYEQYF. CDR3 nucleotide sequence: TGTGCCAGCAGCTTAGGGAGACAGGGGGTCTACGAGCAGTACTTC. The whole variable domain, remainder taken from reference TRBV11-2 and TRBJ2-7, is EAGVAQSPRYKIIEKRQSVAFWCNPISGHATLYWYQQILGQGPKLLIQFQNNGVVDDSQLPKDRFSAERLKGVDSTLKIQPAKLEDSAVYLCASSLGRQGVYEQYFGPGTRLTVT.

The table lists this clone with a count of one. The genes are TRBV5-8 and TRBJ2-1; 8 nucleotides align to TRBD2. Germline CDR1 SGHTS, CDR2 YDEGEE. The V segment lost 4 bases and the J segment 8 bases; nucleotides outside the gene matches: 8. This CDR3 is built from 14 residues. As DNA, the CDR3 is TGTGCCAGCAGCCCCAGCGGGAGTTTCTATGAGCAGTTCTTC. This sequence encodes CASSPSGSFYEQFF.

The chain couples TRBV7-9 to TRBJ1-6, with 8 bases identical to TRBD1. Germline values: CDR1 SEHNR, CDR2 FQNEAQ (reference sequence). CDR3 size: 16 residues. With V trimmed by 5 bases and J by 9 bases, 12 bases remained unmatched. CDR3 amino acids: CASSPKPGQATSPLHF. For the CDR3, the DNA is TGTGCCAGCAGCCCGAAACCGGGACAGGCGACTTCACCCCTCCACTTT.

The chain uses TRBV5-4 and TRBJ1-1; TRBD1 matches 9 bases. CDR1 is SGHNT and CDR2 is YYREEE in the germline V gene (reference sequence). CDR3 length: 14 amino acids. V was pared by 4 bases and J by 4 bases, with 5 bases of the junction left unmatched. Here the CDR3 DNA reads TGTGCCAGCAGCCGTCAGACAGGGGGCACTGAAGCTTTCTTT. This translates into CASSRQTGGTEAFF.

The chain couples TRBV5-1 to TRBJ2-3; 8 bases are shared with TRBD1. CDR3 length equals 16 residues. The ends lost 0 bases at V and 2 bases at J; junction bases unmatched: 5. Germline V gene data show CDR1 as SGHRS and CDR2 as YFSETQ. CDR3 bases: TGCGCCAGCAGCTTGGGACAGGGGTTATACACAGATACGCAGTATTTT. Translated: CASSLGQGLYTDTQYF.

The chain has TRBV7-9 and TRBJ2-3; tentative D call: TRBD2 (6 bases). CDR1 and CDR2 from the germline V gene are SEHNR and FQNEAQ (reference sequence). This CDR3 comprises 15 residues. V lost 5 bases and J lost 2, with 14 bases in between. CDR3 in amino acids: CASSDGRGYTDTQYF. The CDR3 DNA reads TGTGCCAGCAGCGACGGACGGGGGTACACAGATACGCAGTATTTT.